A selection of T cell receptor beta chains follows, all from one sample in a study of blood T cells in healthy people across ages. TCRdb independently ran MiXCR on the 5' RACE reads; one entry per CDR3 protein. There are roughly 1.5 million distinct CDR3 sequences in the sample; roughly 43% occur only once, and 4% lies in the top ten. The sample consisted of blood. The source is a woman aged 18-35 years in good health. CDR3s include the opening cysteine and the closing phenylalanine or tryptophan. Fields, in order: clone size, V gene, D gene, J gene, CDR3 DNA, CDR3 protein. A D gene is named only where the DNA matches it firmly. A clone size is listed for some rows: how often the clone was seen (once, few, many), or a class if it is expanded.

clone_size: many; v_call: TRBV25-1; d_call: NA; j_call: TRBJ2-3; cdr3_nt: TGTGCCAGCAGTTTTGGAGGGAATACGCAGTATTTT; cdr3_aa: CASSFGGNTQYF
clone_size: NA; v_call: TRBV29-1; d_call: NA; j_call: TRBJ2-2; cdr3_nt: TGCAGCGCTGGTGTCAACACCGGGGAGCTGTTTTTT; cdr3_aa: CSAGVNTGELFF
clone_size: few; v_call: TRBV6-5; d_call: TRBD1; j_call: TRBJ1-6; cdr3_nt: TGTGCCAGCGGGGGACAGCTCGACTCACCCCTCCACTTT; cdr3_aa: CASGGQLDSPLHF
clone_size: NA; v_call: TRBV30; d_call: NA; j_call: TRBJ2-1; cdr3_nt: TGTGCCTGGACCCACAGTGACTCCTACAATGAGCAGTTCTTC; cdr3_aa: CAWTHSDSYNEQFF
clone_size: NA; v_call: TRBV29-1; d_call: TRBD1; j_call: TRBJ1-1; cdr3_nt: TGCAGCGTTGAAGGTGGGACAGGTCTGAACACTGAAGCTTTCTTT; cdr3_aa: CSVEGGTGLNTEAFF
clone_size: few; v_call: TRBV15; d_call: NA; j_call: TRBJ1-5; cdr3_nt: TGTGCCACCACCGCCCTTGGATCGGGCAATCAGCCCCAGCATTTT; cdr3_aa: CATTALGSGNQPQHF
clone_size: NA; v_call: TRBV7-2; d_call: NA; j_call: TRBJ2-3; cdr3_nt: TGTGCCAGCAGCGTCCGACGGCGGAACACAGATACGCAGTATTTT; cdr3_aa: CASSVRRRNTDTQYF
clone_size: NA; v_call: TRBV12-5; d_call: NA; j_call: TRBJ2-1; cdr3_nt: TGTGCTAGTGGTTTGGTAGTGGGTGGCTCCTACGAGCAGTTCTTC; cdr3_aa: CASGLVVGGSYEQFF
clone_size: once; v_call: TRBV11-2; d_call: NA; j_call: TRBJ1-1; cdr3_nt: TGTGCCAGCACCGACGGGTACACTGAAGCTTTCTTT; cdr3_aa: CASTDGYTEAFF
clone_size: NA; v_call: TRBV7-2; d_call: NA; j_call: TRBJ2-7; cdr3_nt: TGTGTCAGCAGCTTCGACCCCAACGAGCAGTACTTC; cdr3_aa: CVSSFDPNEQYF
clone_size: many; v_call: TRBV6-2/TRBV6-3; d_call: NA; j_call: TRBJ2-5; cdr3_nt: TGTGCCAGCAGGGTAGGGGAGACCCAGTACTTC; cdr3_aa: CASRVGETQYF
clone_size: few; v_call: TRBV7-2; d_call: NA; j_call: TRBJ1-1; cdr3_nt: TGTGCCAGCAGTTCCTGGCCCCTGAACACTGAAGCTTTCTTT; cdr3_aa: CASSSWPLNTEAFF
clone_size: once; v_call: TRBV4-3; d_call: TRBD2; j_call: TRBJ2-5; cdr3_nt: TGCGCCAGCAGCCTACAAGGACGGGAGGCCCAGTACTTC; cdr3_aa: CASSLQGREAQYF
clone_size: few; v_call: TRBV2; d_call: TRBD1; j_call: TRBJ2-1; cdr3_nt: TGTGCCAGCAGGTCAGGGGGCGGTTCCTACAATGAGCAGTTCTTC; cdr3_aa: CASRSGGGSYNEQFF
clone_size: NA; v_call: TRBV27; d_call: NA; j_call: TRBJ2-3; cdr3_nt: TGTGCCAGCAGTTTATGGACCACAGACACGCAGTATTTT; cdr3_aa: CASSLWTTDTQYF
clone_size: NA; v_call: TRBV7-6; d_call: NA; j_call: TRBJ2-1; cdr3_nt: TGTGCCAGCAGCTTAGATCCTCTTGATGTCCAGTTCTTC; cdr3_aa: CASSLDPLDVQFF
clone_size: few; v_call: TRBV12-3/TRBV12-4; d_call: TRBD1; j_call: TRBJ1-1; cdr3_nt: TGTGCCAGCAGCCCCCTGGCAGGGGGCGTAGAAGCTTTCTTT; cdr3_aa: CASSPLAGGVEAFF
clone_size: NA; v_call: TRBV7-2; d_call: TRBD2; j_call: TRBJ2-7; cdr3_nt: TGTGCCAGCAGCTTAGGTGTCGGGACTAGCGGGATCGAGCAGTACTTC; cdr3_aa: CASSLGVGTSGIEQYF
clone_size: NA; v_call: TRBV12-5; d_call: NA; j_call: TRBJ2-7; cdr3_nt: TGTGCTAGTGCGCTAGGATACAATGAGCAGTACTTC; cdr3_aa: CASALGYNEQYF
clone_size: NA; v_call: TRBV7-2; d_call: NA; j_call: TRBJ1-6; cdr3_nt: TGTGCCAGCAGCTTAGCCCTGCGAGATTCACCCCTCCACTTT; cdr3_aa: CASSLALRDSPLHF
clone_size: few; v_call: TRBV6-1; d_call: NA; j_call: TRBJ2-7; cdr3_nt: TGTGCCAGCAGCCCCTGGAGGGCCGAGCAGTACTTC; cdr3_aa: CASSPWRAEQYF
clone_size: NA; v_call: TRBV28; d_call: TRBD1; j_call: TRBJ2-5; cdr3_nt: TGTGCCAGCAGCCTGCTGGGACAGGGCGTTAAGACCCAGTACTTC; cdr3_aa: CASSLLGQGVKTQYF
clone_size: few; v_call: TRBV5-5; d_call: TRBD2; j_call: TRBJ2-5; cdr3_nt: TGTGCCAGCAGCACCCCATGGGGGAGGGAAGAGACCCAGTACTTC; cdr3_aa: CASSTPWGREETQYF
clone_size: few; v_call: TRBV4-3; d_call: NA; j_call: TRBJ1-5; cdr3_nt: TGCGCCAGCAGCCAAAACGGAGGGGCGCCTCAGCCCCAGCATTTT; cdr3_aa: CASSQNGGAPQPQHF
clone_size: NA; v_call: TRBV28; d_call: TRBD1; j_call: TRBJ2-5; cdr3_nt: TGTGCCAGCAGTTTAGATGGGGGACAGGGAACCCAAGAGACCCAGTACTTC; cdr3_aa: CASSLDGGQGTQETQYF
clone_size: NA; v_call: TRBV29-1; d_call: NA; j_call: TRBJ2-7; cdr3_nt: TGCAGCGCCCTAGGTCCTCGACCCGGCTACGAGCAGTACTTC; cdr3_aa: CSALGPRPGYEQYF
clone_size: few; v_call: TRBV6-6; d_call: NA; j_call: TRBJ2-6; cdr3_nt: TGTGCCAGCAGTTTCTGGGACTCTGGGGCCAACGTCCTGACTTTC; cdr3_aa: CASSFWDSGANVLTF
clone_size: NA; v_call: TRBV5-6; d_call: TRBD1; j_call: TRBJ1-2; cdr3_nt: TGTGCCAGCAGCCCCGGGACAGGGAGGGACTATGGCTACACCTTC; cdr3_aa: CASSPGTGRDYGYTF
clone_size: NA; v_call: TRBV4-3; d_call: NA; j_call: TRBJ2-5; cdr3_nt: TGCGCCAGCAGCCTGGGCGGAGGGGGCGTACAAGAGACCCAGTACTTC; cdr3_aa: CASSLGGGGVQETQYF
clone_size: NA; v_call: TRBV12-3/TRBV12-4; d_call: TRBD1; j_call: TRBJ1-5; cdr3_nt: TGTGCCAGCAGGCTCGGGACAGGAGGCAATCAGCCCCAGCATTTT; cdr3_aa: CASRLGTGGNQPQHF
clone_size: few; v_call: TRBV13; d_call: TRBD2; j_call: TRBJ2-7; cdr3_nt: TGTGCCAGCAGCTCTCCGGGACTAGCGATCTACGAGCAGTACTTC; cdr3_aa: CASSSPGLAIYEQYF
clone_size: NA; v_call: TRBV7-9; d_call: NA; j_call: TRBJ2-7; cdr3_nt: TGTGCCAGCAGCTCCAACCCAACCTCAGGGATTTCCTACGAGCAGTACTTC; cdr3_aa: CASSSNPTSGISYEQYF
clone_size: few; v_call: TRBV15; d_call: NA; j_call: TRBJ2-1; cdr3_nt: TGTGCCACCAGCAGTCTCCGGGACACCTACAATGAGCAGTTCTTC; cdr3_aa: CATSSLRDTYNEQFF
clone_size: NA; v_call: TRBV24-1; d_call: NA; j_call: TRBJ2-3; cdr3_nt: TGTGCCACCAGTGATTTGGACGGACTTAGAGGGGACACAGATACGCAGTATTTT; cdr3_aa: CATSDLDGLRGDTDTQYF
clone_size: NA; v_call: TRBV12-3/TRBV12-4; d_call: NA; j_call: TRBJ2-1; cdr3_nt: TGTGCCAGCAGTTTAGGTTTTAGAGCGCTGGGGGATGAGCAGTTCTTC; cdr3_aa: CASSLGFRALGDEQFF
clone_size: once; v_call: TRBV4-3; d_call: NA; j_call: TRBJ2-2; cdr3_nt: TGCGCCAGCAGCCGACGTTGGGACACAAACACCGGGGAGCTGTTTTTT; cdr3_aa: CASSRRWDTNTGELFF
clone_size: NA; v_call: TRBV9; d_call: TRBD2; j_call: TRBJ2-1; cdr3_nt: TGTGCCAGCAGCGTAGTAGCGGGATCTTACAATGAGCAGTTCTTC; cdr3_aa: CASSVVAGSYNEQFF
clone_size: few; v_call: TRBV2; d_call: NA; j_call: TRBJ1-6; cdr3_nt: TGTGCCAGCAGTTCCCGGACGGATAATTCACCCCTCCACTTT; cdr3_aa: CASSSRTDNSPLHF
clone_size: NA; v_call: TRBV5-6; d_call: NA; j_call: TRBJ2-6; cdr3_nt: TGTGCCAGCAGCTTAGTGAACTCTGGGACCAACGTCCTGACTTTC; cdr3_aa: CASSLVNSGTNVLTF
clone_size: few; v_call: TRBV20-1; d_call: TRBD1; j_call: TRBJ2-7; cdr3_nt: TGCAGTGCTAGGAGGGACAGTCCCTCCGAGCAGTACTTC; cdr3_aa: CSARRDSPSEQYF
clone_size: NA; v_call: TRBV30; d_call: TRBD2; j_call: TRBJ2-1; cdr3_nt: TGTGCCACAGAAGGGAGACTAGCGGGCGGTGAGCAGTTCTTC; cdr3_aa: CATEGRLAGGEQFF
clone_size: NA; v_call: TRBV20-1; d_call: NA; j_call: TRBJ2-3; cdr3_nt: TGCAGTGCTAGACGGGCGGGAAGAGATACGCAGTATTTT; cdr3_aa: CSARRAGRDTQYF
clone_size: NA; v_call: TRBV10-2; d_call: NA; j_call: TRBJ2-3; cdr3_nt: TGCGCCAGCCGATCCTCGGGGGAGCTTACGCAGTATTTT; cdr3_aa: CASRSSGELTQYF
clone_size: NA; v_call: TRBV6-5; d_call: NA; j_call: TRBJ2-1; cdr3_nt: TGTGCCGGCAGTAGGCAGATGAGCTCCTACAATGAGCAGTTCTTC; cdr3_aa: CAGSRQMSSYNEQFF
clone_size: few; v_call: TRBV27; d_call: TRBD2; j_call: TRBJ2-5; cdr3_nt: TGTGCCAGCAGTCCGGCTACTAGCGGAAGGTACAATGAGCAGTACTTC; cdr3_aa: CASSPATSGRYNEQYF
clone_size: few; v_call: TRBV7-2; d_call: NA; j_call: TRBJ2-3; cdr3_nt: TGTGCCAGCAGCTTAGCGATTTCTATTGGGTCAGATACGCAGTATTTT; cdr3_aa: CASSLAISIGSDTQYF
clone_size: NA; v_call: TRBV27; d_call: NA; j_call: TRBJ1-6; cdr3_nt: TGTGCCAGCAGTTCGGGTAACCTTAATTCACCCCTCCACTTT; cdr3_aa: CASSSGNLNSPLHF